A selection of T cell receptor beta chains follows, all from one sample in a study of lymphopenia after photon versus proton radiotherapy. Measured with immunoSEQ multiplex PCR; TCRdb has only the in-frame clones, and not every one. The sample records about 24,000 clones, roughly 80% being singletons. The input for sequencing was peripheral blood, taken from a patient treated with photon-based radiotherapy. These receptors all stem from a man between 35 and 55 years old with gastric cancer. Both conserved end residues are part of each CDR3. The D gene is left open where the match is weak. The size entry is marked missing in some rows and otherwise reads once, few, many or a size class.

j_call clone_size d_call v_call cdr3_nt cdr3_aa
TRBJ1-4 . TRBD1 TRBV4-1 TGCGCCAGCAGATCGGGACAGAAAGTCACAACTAATGAAAAACTGTTTTTT CASRSGQKVTTNEKLFF
TRBJ1-4 once . TRBV18 TGTGCCAGCTCACCAGTTACGGCCACTAATGAAAAACTGTTTTTT CASSPVTATNEKLFF
TRBJ2-7 . TRBD1 TRBV4-3 TGCGCCAGCAGCCTAGGACAGGGGGACTACGAGCAGTACTTC CASSLGQGDYEQYF
TRBJ1-1 . . TRBV4-3 TGCGCCAGCAGCGGGGATGGGGGCAGAGCTTTCTTT CASSGDGGRAFF
TRBJ2-7 once . TRBV28 TGTGCCAGCACCAAGTGGGGGACGAGCTCCTACGAGCAGTACTTC CASTKWGTSSYEQYF
TRBJ2-3 . TRBD2 TRBV7-2 TGTGCCAGCAGCCCACTAGCGCCTACGCAGTATTTT CASSPLAPTQYF
TRBJ2-3 . TRBD2 TRBV11-2 TGTGCCAGCAGCACCCGACTAGCGGTGGGCACAGATACGCAGTATTTT CASSTRLAVGTDTQYF
TRBJ1-1 . . TRBV7-3 TGTGCCAGCAGCTTCACGGGACAATCGAACACTGAAGCTTTCTTT CASSFTGQSNTEAFF
TRBJ1-1 . . TRBV6-5 TGTGCCAGCAGTTACTCCCCAGGTGGGACTGAAGCTTTCTTT CASSYSPGGTEAFF
TRBJ2-3 . . TRBV11-2 TGTGCCAGCAGCTTGACGGCCAGCACAGATACGCAGTATTTT CASSLTASTDTQYF
TRBJ1-1 . . TRBV14 TGTGCCAGCAGCCAAGATTCGGTGCAGTTCGAAGCTTTCTTT CASSQDSVQFEAFF
TRBJ2-7 . . TRBV5-1 TGCGCCAGCAGCTTGGGGGACGGAGAGTACTTC CASSLGDGEYF
TRBJ2-1 . . TRBV12-5 TGTGCTAGTGGTTTGGGCTCGGGGAGCAACAATGAGCAGTTCTTC CASGLGSGSNNEQFF
TRBJ1-1 . . TRBV5-1 TGCGCCAGCAGCCCGGGACTGAGCATGAACACTGAAGCTTTCTTT CASSPGLSMNTEAFF
TRBJ2-1 . . TRBV4-3 TGCGCCAGCAGCCAAGGTCTCCGGGGCGTTGATGAGCAGTTCTTC CASSQGLRGVDEQFF
TRBJ2-1 . TRBD2 TRBV6-5 TGTGCCAGCAGGTTGACTAGCGGTTTAATCAATGAGCAGTTCTTC CASRLTSGLINEQFF
TRBJ1-5 . TRBD1 TRBV7-9 TGTGCCAGCAGCCACGGGACAGGGAGGGATCAGCCCCAGCATTTT CASSHGTGRDQPQHF
TRBJ2-2 . TRBD2 TRBV5-1 TGCGCCAGCAGCTCGGGGGGGCCGGGCACCGGGGAGCTGTTTTTT CASSSGGPGTGELFF
TRBJ1-6 once TRBD1 TRBV30 TGTGCCTGGAGCGGCAGGGGGCTTCTTAATTCACCCCTCCACTTT CAWSGRGLLNSPLHF
TRBJ2-3 . . TRBV5-1 TGCGCCAGCAGCTTGGTGGGCGATACGCAGTATTTT CASSLVGDTQYF
TRBJ2-1 once . TRBV10-3 TGTGCCATCAGTAATCAGGGGAACAATGAGCAGTTCTTC CAISNQGNNEQFF
TRBJ2-5 . TRBD2 TRBV5-1 TGCGCCAGCAGCTTGGCCCCAGCGGGGGGCTCCGGGGAGACCCAGTACTTC CASSLAPAGGSGETQYF
TRBJ2-7 . . TRBV6-5 TGTGCCAGCAGTTACTCGGCGGGATCCCCCTACGAGCAGTACTTC CASSYSAGSPYEQYF
TRBJ1-1 . . TRBV5-1 TGCGCCAGCAGCTCGACGATTCCAGGGACCACTGAAGCTTTCTTT CASSSTIPGTTEAFF
TRBJ1-4 . TRBD1 TRBV5-1 TGCGCCAGCAGCACGCGGGACAGGGGCGAAAAACTGTTTTTT CASSTRDRGEKLFF
TRBJ1-1 . . TRBV7-2 TGTGCCAGCAGCTCCCCGCGGGGAGACGGGGGCGGGTATAGCACTGAAGCTTTCTTT CASSSPRGDGGGYSTEAFF
TRBJ2-7 . . TRBV9 TGTGCCAGCAGCCTGGGACAATTCGGGAGGAAGTACTTC CASSLGQFGRKYF
TRBJ1-1 . TRBD1 TRBV7-2 TGTGCCAGCAGCTTAGCGCTTCAGGACAGGGCTTTCTTT CASSLALQDRAFF
TRBJ2-3 . . TRBV29-1 TGCAGCGTTGAAGGCGGGGCCCCCAGCGGCACAGATACGCAGTATTTT CSVEGGAPSGTDTQYF
TRBJ1-5 . . TRBV7-2 TGTGCCAGCAGCTTAGTAGGCGGGGGGGCGGGGCAGCCCCAGCATTTT CASSLVGGGAGQPQHF
TRBJ1-1 . . TRBV5-1 TGCGCCAGCAGCCCATCGGGACACGTGAACACTGAAGCTTTCTTT CASSPSGHVNTEAFF
TRBJ2-3 . TRBD1 TRBV19 TGTGCCAGTAGCCCTTACCCGGGACAGGGGACAGATACGCAGTATTTT CASSPYPGQGTDTQYF
TRBJ1-5 . . TRBV7-2 TGTGCCAGCAGCACTGCCACAGGGTCGGGTCAGCCCCAGCATTTT CASSTATGSGQPQHF
TRBJ1-4 . TRBD1 TRBV10-3 TGTGCCATCAGTAGGACAGGGGCGGATGAAAAACTGTTTTTT CAISRTGADEKLFF
TRBJ1-5 . . TRBV2 TGTGCCACCCAGGGCGGCAATCAGCCCCAGCATTTT CATQGGNQPQHF
TRBJ1-1 . . TRBV11-2 TGTGCCAGCAGCCTAGCCCTGGGCACTGAAGCTTTCTTT CASSLALGTEAFF